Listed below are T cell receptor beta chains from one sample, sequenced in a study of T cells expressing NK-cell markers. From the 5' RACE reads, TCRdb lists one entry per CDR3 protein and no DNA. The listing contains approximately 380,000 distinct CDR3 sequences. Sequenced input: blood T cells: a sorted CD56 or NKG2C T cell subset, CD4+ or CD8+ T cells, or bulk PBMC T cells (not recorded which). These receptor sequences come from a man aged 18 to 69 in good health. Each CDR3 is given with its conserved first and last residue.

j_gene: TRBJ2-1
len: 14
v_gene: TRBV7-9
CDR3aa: CASSFREVYNEQFF

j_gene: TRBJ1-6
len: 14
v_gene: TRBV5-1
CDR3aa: CASSLDKENSPLHF

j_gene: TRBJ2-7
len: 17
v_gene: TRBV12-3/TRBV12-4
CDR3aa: CASSLWGDSYQAYEQYF

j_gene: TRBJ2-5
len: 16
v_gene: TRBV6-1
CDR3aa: CASSEFGGPTQETQYF

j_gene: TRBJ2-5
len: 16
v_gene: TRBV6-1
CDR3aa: CASSTRPRGAQETQYF

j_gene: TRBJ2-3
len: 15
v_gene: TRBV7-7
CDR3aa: CASSPGLGRADTQYF

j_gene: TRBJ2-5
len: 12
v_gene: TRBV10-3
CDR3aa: CAITILSETQYF

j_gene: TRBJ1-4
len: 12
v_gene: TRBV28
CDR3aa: CASAYRGEKLFF

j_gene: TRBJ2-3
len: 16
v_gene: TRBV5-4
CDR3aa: CASTPPNRESTDTQYF

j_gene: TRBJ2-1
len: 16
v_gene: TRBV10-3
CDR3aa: CAISDTSGGHYNEQFF

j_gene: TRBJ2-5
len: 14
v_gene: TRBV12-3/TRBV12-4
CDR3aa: CASSQGGQGKTQYF

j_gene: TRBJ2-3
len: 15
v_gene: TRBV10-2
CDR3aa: CASSEGGGGTDTQYF

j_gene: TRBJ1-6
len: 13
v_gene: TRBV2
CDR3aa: CASSQGIGSPLHF

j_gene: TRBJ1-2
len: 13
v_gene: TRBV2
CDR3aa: CASGAGGIYGYTF